This T cell receptor beta chain appears in the sequencing data of a study of vaccination effects on CD4 cells after COVID-19. Study as a whole: Post-vaccine specimens were collected at a median of 72 days following the second dose.

The CDR3 is 10 amino acids. Germline CDR1 is GTSNPN and CDR2 is SVGIG (reference sequence). V lost 1 base and J lost 7, with 4 bases in between. This clone was counted many times. Its cognate antigen is unknown. Sequencing in the ViraFEST assay came after antigen-specific CD4+ T cells had been expanded with viral peptide pools, which were used to stimulate PBMC. The culture ran for approximately 11 days before CD4+ T cells were isolated. Vaccine administered to participants consisted of two doses of either BNT162b2 or mRNA-1273. Nobody among the vaccine recipients had prior SARS-CoV-2 infection (nucleocapsid antibodies were negative). On days 3 and 7, fresh IL-2 medium replaced half the medium. General observations from the study: Infection-derived and vaccine-derived clones contracted markedly late after vaccination.

Assay used: immunoSEQ multiplex PCR; TCRdb lists only in-frame clones, some missing. The data show about 46,000 clones, 65% to 75% seen once. This specimen was CD4+ T cells from PBMCs cultured with HCoV-OC43 spike peptides, taken after COVID-19 vaccination. The sample's subset: HCoV-OC43 spike overlapping peptide pool stimulation. The J gene is TRBJ1-2, the V gene TRBV30; D uncertain. This clonotype originated in a human donor who received a COVID-19 vaccine. The CDR3 region is CAWSGGGYTF. As DNA, the CDR3 is TGTGCCTGGAGTGGAGGTGGCTACACCTTC.